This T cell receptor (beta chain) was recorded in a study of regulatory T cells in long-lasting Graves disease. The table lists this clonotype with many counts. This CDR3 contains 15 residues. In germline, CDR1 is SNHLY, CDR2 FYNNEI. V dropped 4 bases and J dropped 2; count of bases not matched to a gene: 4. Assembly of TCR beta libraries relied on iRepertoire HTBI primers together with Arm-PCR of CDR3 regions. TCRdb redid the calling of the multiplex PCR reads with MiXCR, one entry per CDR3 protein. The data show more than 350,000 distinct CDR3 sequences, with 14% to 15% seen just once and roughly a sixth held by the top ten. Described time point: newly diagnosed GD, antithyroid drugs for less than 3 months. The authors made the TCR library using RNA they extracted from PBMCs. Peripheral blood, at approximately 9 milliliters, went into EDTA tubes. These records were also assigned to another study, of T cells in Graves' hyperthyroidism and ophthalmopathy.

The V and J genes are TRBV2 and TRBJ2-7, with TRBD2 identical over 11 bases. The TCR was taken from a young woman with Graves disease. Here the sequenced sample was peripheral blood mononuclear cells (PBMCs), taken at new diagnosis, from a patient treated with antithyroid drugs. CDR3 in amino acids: CASSGTSGLTYEQYF. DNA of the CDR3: TGTGCCAGCAGTGGGACTAGCGGGCTGACCTACGAGCAGTACTTC.